A single sample gave rise to the 10 T cell receptor beta chains below, sequenced in a study of cytomegalovirus exposure and HLA in healthy donors. Amplification used 60 Vbeta primers and 13 Jbeta primers. The data were produced by immunoSEQ multiplex PCR, yet TCRdb's version contains in-frame clones alone and is incomplete. The sample lists over 100,000 clones, over 75% seen once, with 5.3% in the top ten. Sequenced: PBMCs. Receptors originate from a man aged 30 to 45 in good health and CMV-seronegative.

The chain carries TRBV5-4 and TRBJ2-2; 7 bases fit TRBD2. V lost 2 bases and J lost 6; bases outside the gene matches: 10. The germline V gene has CDR1 SGHNT and CDR2 YYREEE (reference sequence). CDR3 length equals 16 residues. The CDR3 DNA sequence: TGTGCCAGCAGCTTCTCAAAGCGGGGAAGCTCCGGGGAGCTGTTTTTT. Its protein product is CASSFSKRGSSGELFF.

The chain has TRBV6-5 and TRBJ1-2, with TRBD1 as a possible D gene (6 bases). CDR3 length equals 12 residues. Germline loops: CDR1 MNHEY, CDR2 SVGAGI. V lost 6 bases to trimming and J lost 2 bases, with 7 bases between them. Here the CDR3 DNA reads TGTGCCAGCAGCGGACAGAACTATGGCTACACCTTC. Protein product: CASSGQNYGYTF.

This rearrangement joins TRBV10-3 to TRBJ2-1, with 9 bases identical to TRBD2. CDR1 and CDR2 from the germline V gene are ENHRY and SYGVKD. The CDR3 totals 14 residues. The junction had 2 bases not matched to a gene; V was cut back by 4 bases and J by 4 bases. This CDR3 reads CAISGLADYNEQFF. As DNA, the CDR3 is TGTGCCATCAGTGGACTAGCGGATTACAATGAGCAGTTCTTC.

The CDR3 DNA reads TGCGCCAGCAGCCAAGACGGTTCCTACGAGCAGTACTTC. This gives the protein CASSQDGSYEQYF. V is TRBV4-3 and J is TRBJ2-7; D gene ambiguous. The CDR3 is 13 residues long. Germline V gene lookup returns CDR1 LGHNA and CDR2 YSLEER. Trimming took off 0 bases at V and 1 base at J, with 4 bases between the two ends.

The V and J genes are TRBV6-1 and TRBJ1-1; 7 bases match TRBD1. Looked up from germline, CDR1 is MNHNS and CDR2 is SASEGT. The CDR3 loop spans 14 amino acids. V shed 10 bases and J 4 bases; nucleotides not matched to a gene: 12. Written as DNA, the CDR3 is TGTGCCACTCGACAGGGTCTTTCGAGCACTGAAGCTTTCTTT. Its translation is CATRQGLSSTEAFF.

CDR3 region: CASSLRETNEKLFF. The CDR3 DNA follows: TGTGCCAGCAGTTTACGGGAAACTAATGAAAAACTGTTTTTT. The rearrangement uses TRBV27 and TRBJ1-4; D not resolved. Per the germline V gene, CDR1 is MNHEY and CDR2 is SMNVEV (reference sequence). The CDR3 has 14 amino acids. Deletions cut 2 bases from V and 1 base from J, with 5 bases between.

Here the CDR3 DNA reads TGTGCCAGCGGGCGGGGGAAAGAGACCCAGTACTTC. This translates into CASGRGKETQYF. The V and J genes are TRBV7-8 and TRBJ2-5, with 7 bases fitting TRBD2. CDR1 SGHVS and CDR2 FQNEAQ come from the germline V gene. V dropped 8 bases and J dropped 3; count of bases not matched to a gene: 3. This CDR3 is 12 amino acids long.

The CDR3 region is CASRKTGEDYGYTF. The CDR3 DNA follows: TGTGCCAGCAGAAAGACAGGGGAGGACTATGGCTACACCTTC. This chain uses TRBV28 with TRBJ1-2, with TRBD1 matching over 8 bases. The junction had 6 bases not matched to a gene; V was cut back by 6 bases and J by 3 bases. This CDR3 contains 14 residues. Germline CDR1 reads MDHEN; CDR2 reads SYDVKM.

This clone was counted a few times. The chain combines TRBV7-2 with TRBJ2-3; tentatively, D is TRBD1 (7 bases). Germline CDR1 SGHTA, CDR2 FQGNSA. The CDR3 has 19 amino acids. The V and J ends lost 1 base and 10 bases respectively, with 30 bases between them. The CDR3 nucleotides are TGTGCCAGCAGCTTAGGGGGCTATAGGGGGCGGAGGGAGGCCAGGTCGCAGTATTTT. Translating it yields CASSLGGYRGRREARSQYF.

The genes are TRBV5-6 and TRBJ1-6, with TRBD1 as a possible D gene (5 bases). This CDR3 is built from 17 residues. With 4 bases removed from V and 8 bases from J, the gap between germline ends came to 22 bases. CDR1 and CDR2 (germline): SGHDT, YYEEEE. The CDR3 bases are TGTGCCAGCAGCGTTCCCGGGACTCCGTATTTGGATTCACCCCTCCACTTT. Its translation: CASSVPGTPYLDSPLHF.